One sample yielded the 19 T cell receptor beta chains listed below, sequenced in a study of OX40 agonist ivuxolimab in advanced cancers. Measured with immunoSEQ multiplex PCR; TCRdb has only the in-frame clones, and not every one. The repertoire consists of about 46,000 clones, with 70% to 85% occurring once and the leading ten covering less than 2%. This sample comprised CD4+ or CD8+ T cells sorted from blood, obtained in a trial of the OX40 agonist ivuxolimab. These receptors were obtained from an adult with an advanced solid tumor such as melanoma, head and neck, liver or kidney cancer.

The genes are TRBV29-1 and TRBJ2-5; no firm D call. Germline CDR1 reads SQVTM; CDR2 reads ANQGSEA. Trimming shortened V by 6 bases and J by 4 bases, and 12 bases separated the two germline ends. This CDR3 is 12 amino acids long. The CDR3 DNA is TGCAGCGTCGACGACATTGCAGAGACCCAGTACTTC. This encodes CSVDDIAETQYF.

The chain employs TRBV5-1 and TRBJ1-1, with D possibly matching TRBD1 (6 bases). The CDR3 totals 14 residues. Germline V gives CDR1 SGHRS, CDR2 YFSETQ. The V and J ends lost 4 bases and 0 bases respectively, with 10 bases between them. The CDR3 protein is CASSEDSMNTEAFF. For the CDR3, the DNA is TGCGCCAGCAGCGAGGACAGCATGAACACTGAAGCTTTCTTT. Looking up the rest from reference TRBV5-1 and TRBJ1-1 gives the full variable domain: KAGVTQTPRYLIKTRGQQVTLSCSPISGHRSVSWYQQTPGQGLQFLFEYFSETQRNKGNFPGRFSGRQFSNSRSEMNVSTLELGDSALYLCASSEDSMNTEAFFGQGTRLTVV.

The chain links TRBV28 to TRBJ1-4, with unresolved D. Germline V gene data show CDR1 as MDHEN and CDR2 as SYDVKM. Between the trimmed V and J ends, which lost 8 bases and 0 bases, there was a span of 13 bases. This CDR3 has 15 residues. Here the CDR3 reads CASASGGPTNEKLFF. Here the CDR3 DNA reads TGTGCCAGCGCATCCGGCGGGCCAACTAATGAAAAACTGTTTTTT.

This sequence joins TRBV6-4 and TRBJ1-1, with a weak D call TRBD1 (6 bases). The CDR3 loop spans 14 amino acids. V gave up 6 bases and J gave up 3 bases, with 14 bases separating them. CDR1 is MRHNA and CDR2 is SNTAGT in the germline V gene. In DNA, the CDR3 is TGTGCCAGCAGGAGGGGGGGACGGGACACTGAAGCTTTCTTT. It specifies CASRRGGRDTEAFF.

J is TRBJ2-5 and V is TRBV5-1, with 11 bases matching TRBD1. This CDR3 region has 15 residues. V lost 0 bases and J lost 5; bases outside the gene matches: 3. In germline, CDR1 is SGHRS, CDR2 YFSETQ. Here the CDR3 reads CASSLAWDRGETQYF. The CDR3 DNA sequence: TGCGCCAGCAGCTTGGCCTGGGACAGGGGGGAGACCCAGTACTTC.

The chain uses TRBV7-2 and TRBJ2-2; the D is unclear. The V end was cut by 4 bases, the J end by 0 bases, with 6 bases between. CDR1 is SGHTA, CDR2 FQGNSA, per germline. This CDR3 spans 14 amino acids. The CDR3, as DNA: TGTGCCAGCAGCTCGGGCCCGAACACCGGGGAGCTGTTTTTT. The encoded protein is CASSSGPNTGELFF.

This chain links TRBV11-2 with TRBJ2-1; the D is unclear. The CDR3 is 11 residues long. Trimming took 5 bases from V and 9 from J, leaving 8 bases between them. The germline V gene has CDR1 SGHAT and CDR2 FQNNGV. The CDR3 DNA reads as TGTGCCAGCAGCCCTATGATTGAGCAGTTCTTC. This encodes CASSPMIEQFF.

This clone was observed a single time. This chain connects TRBV7-6 to TRBJ2-7; 9 bases map to TRBD1. With 1 base clipped from V and 3 bases from J, the junction kept 4 bases outside the gene matches. CDR3 length equals 15 residues. The germline gives CDR1 SGHVS, CDR2 FNYEAQ. The CDR3 DNA is TGTGCCAGCAGCTTAGTGGGACAGGGTTTCTACGAGCAGTACTTC. Amino acids: CASSLVGQGFYEQYF.

This clone has a single count. V usage is TRBV18 and J usage is TRBJ1-5; the match to TRBD1 covers 8 bases. The CDR3 has 14 amino acids. Germline values: CDR1 KGHSH, CDR2 LQKENI. Trimming at V came to 3 bases and at J to 6 bases, leaving 4 bases not matched to a gene. CDR3 sequence reads: CASSPRQGSQPQHF. CDR3 DNA sequence: TGTGCCAGCTCACCTAGACAGGGGAGTCAGCCCCAGCATTTT.

V usage is TRBV6-5 and J usage is TRBJ2-7, with unresolved D. There are 11 residues in the CDR3. The V and J ends lost 7 bases and 4 bases respectively, with 8 bases between them. The germline CDR1 and CDR2 sequences are MNHEY and SVGAGI. The CDR3 loop is CASTNSYEQYF. CDR3 in DNA: TGTGCCAGCACCAATTCATACGAGCAGTACTTC.

The CDR3 nucleotides are TGTGCCAGCGAGACAGGGGGCGGAGTAAGGGGCTACACCTTC. Its translation is CASETGGGVRGYTF. The rearrangement uses TRBV7-9 and TRBJ1-2; 10 bases align to TRBD1. CDR3 size: 14 residues. V was pared by 8 bases and J by 8 bases, with 11 bases of the junction left unmatched. Germline CDR1 SEHNR, CDR2 FQNEAQ (reference sequence).

The genes are TRBV5-8 and TRBJ2-4, with 14 bases aligning to TRBD2. With 4 bases clipped from V and 3 bases from J, the junction kept 6 bases outside the gene matches. The CDR3 has 17 amino acids. Germline V gives CDR1 SGHTS, CDR2 YDEGEE. In nucleotides, the CDR3 is TGTGCCAGCAGCAGAGGACTAGCGGGGGGAATCAAAAACATTCAGTACTTC. As protein: CASSRGLAGGIKNIQYF. The full variable domain, rest sourced from reference TRBV5-8 and TRBJ2-4, is EAGVTQSPTHLIKTRGQQATLRCSPISGHTSVYWYQQALGLGLQFLLWYDEGEERNRGNFPPRFSGRQFPNYSSELNVNALELEDSALYLCASSRGLAGGIKNIQYFGAGTRLSVL.

For this clone: This same CDR3 is encoded by further DNA sequences in the sample. The V gene is TRBV19, the J gene TRBJ2-7; no definite D call. The V end lost 4 bases, the J end lost 1 base, and 8 bases lay between the germline ends. CDR3 length: 13 residues. Germline V CDR1 and CDR2: LNHDA, SQIVND (reference sequence). The CDR3 DNA reads TGTGCCAGTAGTAGTCTAGGGTCCTACGAGCAGTACTTC. Residues: CASSSLGSYEQYF.

This clone turned up a few times. The chain has TRBV6-1 and TRBJ1-2, with unresolved D. The CDR3 extends over 13 amino acids. The germline V gene has CDR1 MNHNS and CDR2 SASEGT. The ends were cut back, 2 bases at V and 4 bases at J, with 8 bases in the middle. The DNA for the CDR3 is TGTGCCAGCAGTGAATCCCTCACCTATGGCTACACCTTC. Translated: CASSESLTYGYTF.

V is TRBV2 and J is TRBJ2-1; D not certain. Per germline, CDR1 SNHLY and CDR2 FYNNEI. This CDR3 spans 13 amino acids. V dropped 4 bases and J dropped 5 bases, with 9 bases sitting between them. Written as DNA, the CDR3 is TGTGCCAGCAGTGTAGATAGGAACAATGAGCAGTTCTTC. It yields the protein CASSVDRNNEQFF.

The gene calls are TRBV27 and TRBJ1-6; D is uncertain. V shed 8 bases and J shed 6 bases, with 11 bases lying between them. CDR1 is MNHEY and CDR2 is SMNVEV in the germline V gene (reference sequence). The CDR3 runs to 13 residues. The CDR3 here is CASWQVGNSPLHF. CDR3 bases: TGTGCCAGCTGGCAGGTCGGTAATTCACCCCTCCACTTT.

V is TRBV5-6 and J is TRBJ1-2; D perhaps matches TRBD1 (5 bases). Germline V CDR1 and CDR2: SGHDT, YYEEEE. The CDR3 loop spans 14 amino acids. Trimming left V 1 base short and J 10 bases short, with 17 bases between. CDR3 DNA: TGTGCCAGCAGCTTGCGGTGGCAGGGCTGGGACTACACCTTC. The encoded protein is CASSLRWQGWDYTF.

Here the CDR3 reads CASSPGPLAEAFF. In nucleotides, the CDR3 is TGTGCCAGTAGTCCGGGCCCCCTTGCTGAAGCTTTCTTT. The chain uses TRBV19 and TRBJ1-1, with D hard to call. The CDR3 totals 13 residues. Germline assignment: CDR1 LNHDA and CDR2 SQIVND (reference sequence). V was trimmed by 5 bases and J by 6 bases, leaving 13 bases between them.

There are a few counts of this clone. V is TRBV11-3 and J is TRBJ2-7, with D unclear. Germline V gene sequence: CDR1 SGHNT, CDR2 YENEEA. V gave up 2 bases and J gave up 5 bases, with 10 bases separating them. This CDR3 region has 13 residues. DNA for the CDR3: TGTGCCAGCAGCTTATCGGCCCAGAACGAGCAGTACTTC. This gives the protein CASSLSAQNEQYF.